The clone carrying this T cell receptor beta chain was counted between two and nine times. Its antigen remains unknown. As to time point: patch test 1, 2 weeks after DPC sensitization. Treatment in this sample: therapeutic diphenylcyclopropenone sensitization with weekly scalp DPC. The entry originates in a study of human T cells and chemical hapten exposure. TCRdb reanalysed the RACE reads using MiXCR and keeps one entry per CDR3 protein. The data show approximately 340,000 distinct CDR3 sequences, roughly 6.9% seen once. Study outcomes and limitations: Patch test score showed a positive correlation with PT1 expanded TCR counts. In comparison with controls, expanded TCRs gave rise to a significantly larger number of large CDR3 similarity clusters.

This sequence was found in a woman aged 18 to 35 with alopecia areata. Some clones in this sample may be carry-over from other donors' samples. This material consisted of whole blood, taken in connection with sensitization to the hapten diphenylcyclopropenone (DPC).

This CDR3 reads CASRYQRAVSSYNEQFF. CDR3 coding DNA: TGTGCCAGCAGGTACCAAAGGGCAGTTAGCTCCTACAATGAGCAGTTCTTC. The chain employs TRBV6-2 or TRBV6-3 and TRBJ2-1; D is uncertain. Germline V CDR1 and CDR2: MNHEY, SVGEGT. The CDR3 has 17 amino acids. Trimming cost V 6 bases and J 0 bases, with 18 bases left between them.